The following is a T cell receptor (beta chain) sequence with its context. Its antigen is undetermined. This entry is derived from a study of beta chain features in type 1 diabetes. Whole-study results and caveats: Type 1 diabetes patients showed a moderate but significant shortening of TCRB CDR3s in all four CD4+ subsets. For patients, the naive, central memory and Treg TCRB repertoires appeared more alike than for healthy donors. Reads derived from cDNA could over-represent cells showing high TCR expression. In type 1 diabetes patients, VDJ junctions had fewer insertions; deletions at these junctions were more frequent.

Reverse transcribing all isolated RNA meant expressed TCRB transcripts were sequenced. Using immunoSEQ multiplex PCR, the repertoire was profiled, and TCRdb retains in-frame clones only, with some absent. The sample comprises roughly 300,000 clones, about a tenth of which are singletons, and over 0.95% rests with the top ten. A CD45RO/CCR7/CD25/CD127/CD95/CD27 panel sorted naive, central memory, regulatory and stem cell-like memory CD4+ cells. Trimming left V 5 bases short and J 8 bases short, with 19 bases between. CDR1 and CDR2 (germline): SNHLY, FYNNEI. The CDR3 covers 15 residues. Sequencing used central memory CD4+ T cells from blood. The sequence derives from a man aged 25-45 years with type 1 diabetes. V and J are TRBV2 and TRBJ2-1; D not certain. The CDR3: CASSRKAGPIDEQFF. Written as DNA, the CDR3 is TGTGCCAGCAGTAGAAAAGCCGGTCCTATAGATGAGCAGTTCTTC.